This T cell receptor (beta chain) was recorded in a study of molecular identifiers for immune sequencing clone quantification. CDR1 is MNHEY, CDR2 SVGAGI, per germline. Trimming left V 3 bases short and J 5 bases short, with 7 bases between. The CDR3 covers 13 residues. With listed TCR primers and previously described methods, bulk TCR libraries were prepared. TCRdb recomputed calls from the PCR reads with MiXCR, one row per CDR3 protein. The sample yields about 54,000 distinct CDR3 sequences, approximately 25% seen once. The origin of this receptor is a human donor in good health. Some libraries in this study had Jurkat cell RNA spiked in. Material for sequencing was naive CD8+ T cells from blood, with Jurkat cell RNA spiked in. As for subset: FACS-sorted CD8+CD4-CCR7+CD45RA+ naive T cells. The rearrangement uses TRBV6-5 and TRBJ2-2; D uncertain. CDR3 region: CASSYLGTGELFF. As DNA, the CDR3 is TGTGCCAGCAGTTATTTAGGGACCGGGGAGCTGTTTTTT.